These 15 T cell receptor beta chains were all obtained from the same sample, sequenced in a study of OX40 agonist ivuxolimab in advanced cancers. Only in-frame clones appear in the TCRdb table, and some are missing; sequencing was by immunoSEQ multiplex PCR. This sample has just under 80,000 clones, with about 88% found just once. The sample consisted of CD4+ or CD8+ T cells sorted from blood, taken in a trial of the OX40 agonist ivuxolimab. All receptors come from an adult with an advanced solid tumor such as melanoma, head and neck, liver or kidney cancer.

The V gene is TRBV9, the J gene TRBJ2-6; TRBD1 might be the D (6 bases). The CDR3 is 15 amino acids. V was trimmed by 3 bases and J by 5 bases, leaving 12 bases between them. Germline V gene sequence: CDR1 SGDLS, CDR2 YYNGEE. CDR3 sequence: CASSEQGNRANVLTF. As DNA, the CDR3 is TGTGCCAGCAGCGAGCAGGGGAACCGGGCCAACGTCCTGACTTTC.

The chain's CDR3 is CASSPGQGVHEQFF. The CDR3 DNA sequence: TGCGCCAGCAGCCCTGGACAGGGGGTACATGAGCAGTTCTTC. The chain combines TRBV5-1 with TRBJ2-1; 10 bases agree with TRBD1. With 4 bases clipped from V and 8 bases from J, the junction kept 6 bases outside the gene matches. The CDR3 has 14 residues. Germline V gene lookup returns CDR1 SGHRS and CDR2 YFSETQ.

This chain joins TRBV6-5 and TRBJ2-5; D possibly corresponds to TRBD2 (6 bases). CDR1 is MNHEY, CDR2 SVGAGI, per germline. The length of the CDR3 is 15 residues. V was cut by 2 bases and J by 3 bases, with 13 bases left in between. CDR3 nucleotides: TGTGCCAGCAGTTACGGGCCGGGACTGGAAGAGACCCAGTACTTC. Its protein is CASSYGPGLEETQYF.

The genes are TRBV4-3 and TRBJ2-5; maybe TRBD2 (5 bases). Between the trimmed V and J ends, which lost 6 bases and 0 bases, there was a span of 11 bases. CDR1 is LGHNA and CDR2 is YSLEER in the germline V gene. The CDR3 is 14 amino acids. CDR3 coding DNA: TGCGCCAGCAGTGGACTTTCGTACCAAGAGACCCAGTACTTC. This gives the protein CASSGLSYQETQYF.

The chain recombines TRBV7-9 with TRBJ2-7, with 8 positions matching TRBD1. The CDR3 sequence is 16 residues long. The junction had 13 bases not matched to a gene; V was cut back by 6 bases and J by 3 bases. Germline V gene lookup returns CDR1 SEHNR and CDR2 FQNEAQ (reference sequence). The CDR3, as DNA: TGTGCCAGCAGACAGACCGGGACAGGAGCATACTACGAGCAGTACTTC. Residues: CASRQTGTGAYYEQYF.

The chain recombines TRBV30 with TRBJ1-5; 8 nucleotides align to TRBD1. The CDR3 sequence is 14 residues long. V dropped 2 bases and J dropped 4; count of bases not matched to a gene: 4. CDR1 GTSNPN and CDR2 SVGIG come from the germline V gene (reference sequence). The CDR3 sequence is CAWSSGQENQPQHF. The DNA for the CDR3 is TGTGCCTGGAGTTCGGGACAGGAAAATCAGCCCCAGCATTTT.

The chain carries TRBV30 and TRBJ2-7, with a weak D call TRBD1 (6 bases). This CDR3 spans 14 amino acids. Germline CDR1 and CDR2: GTSNPN and SVGIG (reference sequence). V lost 2 bases to trimming and J lost 0 bases, with 11 bases between them. The CDR3 protein is CAWSWDTDSYEQYF. The DNA for the CDR3 is TGTGCCTGGAGTTGGGACACCGACTCCTACGAGCAGTACTTC.

J is TRBJ2-6 and V is TRBV5-1; D may be TRBD2 (5 bases). V lost 6 bases and J 4 bases, leaving 17 bases between the germline ends. From germline, CDR1 is SGHRS and CDR2 YFSETQ. CDR3 length equals 16 residues. CDR3 sequence: CASTSRSGSGANVLTF. The CDR3 DNA follows: TGCGCCAGCACCAGCCGGTCGGGGTCAGGGGCCAACGTCCTGACTTTC.

The chain links TRBV28 to TRBJ2-6, with D perhaps TRBD1 (6 bases). The CDR3 is 15 amino acids. Trimming took off 6 bases at V and 3 bases at J, with 12 bases between the two ends. Germline-derived CDR1 and CDR2 are MDHEN and SYDVKM. In DNA, the CDR3 is TGTGCCAGCAGCTCAGGGGTTGGTGGGGCCAACGTCCTGACTTTC. Its protein is CASSSGVGGANVLTF.

The chain employs TRBV10-3 and TRBJ2-1; 8 bases are shared with TRBD2. The germline V gene has CDR1 ENHRY and CDR2 SYGVKD. V lost 10 bases and J lost 6; bases outside the gene matches: 5. CDR3 size: 12 residues. CDR3: CATRTSSNEQFF. The DNA of the CDR3 is TGTGCCACCCGGACTAGCAGCAATGAGCAGTTCTTC.

CDR3 DNA sequence: TGTGCCAGCAGACCCACTAGGGCGAGTGAGCAGTTCTTC. This sequence encodes CASRPTRASEQFF. The chain is built from TRBV7-2 and TRBJ2-1, with TRBD2 as a possible D gene (5 bases). V lost 6 bases and J lost 9, with 15 bases in between. The CDR3 runs to 13 residues. Germline CDR1 is SGHTA and CDR2 is FQGNSA. Looking up the rest from reference TRBV7-2 and TRBJ2-1 gives the full variable domain: GAGVSQSPSNKVTEKGKDVELRCDPISGHTALYWYRQSLGQGLEFLIYFQGNSAPDKSGLPSDRFSAERTGGSVSTLTIQRTQQEDSAVYLCASRPTRASEQFFGPGTRLTVL.

The chain uses TRBV27 and TRBJ2-2; D call uncertain. This CDR3 spans 12 amino acids. V was clipped by 3 bases and J by 7 bases, with 6 bases between them. CDR1 is MNHEY and CDR2 is SMNVEV in the germline V gene (reference sequence). The CDR3 reads CASSFLSGELFF. The CDR3 region has the DNA TGTGCCAGCAGTTTCCTGAGCGGGGAGCTGTTTTTT.

Comment on this clone: Other DNA sequences within the sample encode an identical CDR3. This chain connects TRBV18 to TRBJ2-5, with D uncertain. The CDR3 extends over 12 amino acids. Trimming took 5 bases from V and 3 from J, leaving 7 bases between them. Germline V gene data show CDR1 as KGHSH and CDR2 as LQKENI. CDR3 residues: CASSRREETQYF. The CDR3 DNA sequence: TGTGCCAGCTCAAGGAGAGAAGAGACCCAGTACTTC.

V and J are TRBV5-1 and TRBJ2-5; 10 bases are a match to TRBD1. The length of the CDR3 is 18 residues. V was pared by 4 bases and J by 5 bases, with 17 bases of the junction left unmatched. Germline V gene sequence: CDR1 SGHRS, CDR2 YFSETQ. CDR3 amino acids: CASSQTLYLTGGVETQYF. The DNA of the CDR3 is TGCGCCAGCAGCCAAACGCTATACCTGACAGGGGGCGTCGAGACCCAGTACTTC.

This clone was picked up a small number of times. The rearrangement links TRBV5-4 to TRBJ1-2; no firm D call. There are 11 residues in the CDR3. CDR1 and CDR2 (germline): SGHNT, YYREEE (reference sequence). With 2 bases removed from V and 1 base from J, the gap between germline ends came to 0 bases. The CDR3 loop is CASSFNYGYTF. The DNA for the CDR3 is TGTGCCAGCAGCTTTAACTATGGCTACACCTTC. The variable domain in full, with the rest retrieved from reference TRBV5-4 and TRBJ1-2, is ETGVTQSPTHLIKTRGQQVTLRCSSQSGHNTVSWYQQALGQGPQFIFQYYREEENGRGNFPPRFSGLQFPNYSSELNVNALELDDSALYLCASSFNYGYTFGSGTRLTVV.